This paragraph covers one TCR beta chain sequence. The antigen is unknown. This entry belongs to a study of T-cell memory formation after mild COVID-19. Study context: The two donors had largely donor-specific TCR clusters.

Using its own MiXCR run on the 5' RACE reads, TCRdb lists one record per CDR3 protein. The repertoire holds 450,000 to 650,000 distinct CDR3 sequences, with about a fifth as singletons. Whole-study results and caveats: Researchers found some responding clones in pre-infection memory, a sign that cross-reactive memory joined.

Trimming at V came to 6 bases and at J to 7 bases, leaving 12 bases not matched to a gene. The CDR3 is 15 amino acids. Germline V CDR1 and CDR2: KGHSH, LQKENI. The sample consisted of PBMCs or a T cell subset sorted from them (not recorded which). This chain uses TRBV18 with TRBJ1-2; 9 nucleotides line up with TRBD1. This sequence was found in an adult woman who had mild COVID-19 (a few samples of this study predate the infection). Cell type and time point are not known. This CDR3 is CASSPRTGDGGGYTF. The DNA of the CDR3 is TGTGCCAGCTCTCCAAGGACAGGGGATGGCGGTGGCTACACCTTC.